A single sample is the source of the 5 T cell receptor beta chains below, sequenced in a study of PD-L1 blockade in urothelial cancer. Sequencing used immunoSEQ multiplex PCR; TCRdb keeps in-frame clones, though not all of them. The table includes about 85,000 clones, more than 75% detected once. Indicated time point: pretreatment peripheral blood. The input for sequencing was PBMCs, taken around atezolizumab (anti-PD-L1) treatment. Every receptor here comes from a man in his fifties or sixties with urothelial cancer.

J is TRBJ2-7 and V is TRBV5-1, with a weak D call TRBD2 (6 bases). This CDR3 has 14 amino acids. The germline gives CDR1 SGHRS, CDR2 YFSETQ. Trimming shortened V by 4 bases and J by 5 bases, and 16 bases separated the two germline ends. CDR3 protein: CASSQAGMNNEQYF. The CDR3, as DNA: TGCGCCAGCAGCCAGGCGGGGATGAACAACGAGCAGTACTTC.

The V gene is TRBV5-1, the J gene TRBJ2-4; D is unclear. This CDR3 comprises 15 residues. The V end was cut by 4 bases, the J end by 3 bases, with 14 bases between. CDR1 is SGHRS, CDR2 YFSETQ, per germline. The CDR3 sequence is CASSEQTVGKNIQYF. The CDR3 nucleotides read TGCGCCAGCAGCGAGCAAACGGTTGGCAAAAACATTCAGTACTTC.

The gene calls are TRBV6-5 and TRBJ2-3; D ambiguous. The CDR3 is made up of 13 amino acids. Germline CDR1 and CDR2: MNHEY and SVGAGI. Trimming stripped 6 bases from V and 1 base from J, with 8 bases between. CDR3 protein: CASSPSGTDTQYF. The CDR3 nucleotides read TGTGCCAGCAGCCCCAGCGGCACAGATACGCAGTATTTT.

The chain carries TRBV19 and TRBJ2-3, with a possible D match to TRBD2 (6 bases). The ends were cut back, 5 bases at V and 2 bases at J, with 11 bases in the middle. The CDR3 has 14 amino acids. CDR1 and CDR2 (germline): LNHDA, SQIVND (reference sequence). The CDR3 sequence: CASSLGLYTDTQYF. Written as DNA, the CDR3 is TGTGCCAGTAGTCTGGGACTGTACACAGATACGCAGTATTTT.

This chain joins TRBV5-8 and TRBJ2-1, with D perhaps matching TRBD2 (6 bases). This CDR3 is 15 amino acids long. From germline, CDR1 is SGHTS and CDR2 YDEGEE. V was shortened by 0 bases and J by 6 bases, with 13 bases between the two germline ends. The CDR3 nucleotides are TGTGCCAGCAGCTTGGGGCTAGCGAGTAGCAATGAGCAGTTCTTC. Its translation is CASSLGLASSNEQFF.